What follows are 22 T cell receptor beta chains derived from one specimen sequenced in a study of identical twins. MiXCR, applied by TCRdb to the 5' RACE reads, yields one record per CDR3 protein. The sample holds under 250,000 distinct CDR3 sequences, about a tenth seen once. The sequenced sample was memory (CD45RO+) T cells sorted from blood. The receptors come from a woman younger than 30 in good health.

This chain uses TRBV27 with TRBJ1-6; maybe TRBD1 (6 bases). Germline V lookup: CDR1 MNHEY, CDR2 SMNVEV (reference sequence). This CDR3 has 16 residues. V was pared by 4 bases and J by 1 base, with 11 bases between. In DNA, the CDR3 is TGTGCCAGCAGTTACCTCACAGGGTCCTATAATTCACCCCTCCACTTT. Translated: CASSYLTGSYNSPLHF.

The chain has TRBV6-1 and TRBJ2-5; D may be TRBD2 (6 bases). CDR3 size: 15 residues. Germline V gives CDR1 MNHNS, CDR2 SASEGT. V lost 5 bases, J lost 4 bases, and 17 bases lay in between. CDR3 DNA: TGTGCCAGCAGTCGTCTTGGAGGGCGTGGAGAGACCCAGTACTTC. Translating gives CASSRLGGRGETQYF.

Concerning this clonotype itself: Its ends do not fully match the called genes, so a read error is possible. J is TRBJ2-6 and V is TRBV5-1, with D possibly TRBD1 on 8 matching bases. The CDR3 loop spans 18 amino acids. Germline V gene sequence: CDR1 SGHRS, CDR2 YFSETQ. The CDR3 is CASSEGGTGYSGAYVLTF. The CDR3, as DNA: TGCGCCAGCAGCGAGGGGGGGACAGGCTATTCTGGGGCCTACGTCCTGACTTTC. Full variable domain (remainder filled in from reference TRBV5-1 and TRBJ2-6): KAGVTQTPRYLIKTRGQQVTLSCSPISGHRSVSWYQQTPGQGLQFLFEYFSETQRNKGNFPGRFSGRQFSNSRSEMNVSTLELGDSALYLCASSEGGTGYSGAYVLTFGAGSRLTVL.

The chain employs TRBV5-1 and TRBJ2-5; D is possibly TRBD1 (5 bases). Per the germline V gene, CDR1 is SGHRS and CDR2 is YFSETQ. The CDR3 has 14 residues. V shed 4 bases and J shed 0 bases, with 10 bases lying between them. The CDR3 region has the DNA TGCGCCAGCAGCCACGGACAAAACCAAGAGACCCAGTACTTC. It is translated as CASSHGQNQETQYF. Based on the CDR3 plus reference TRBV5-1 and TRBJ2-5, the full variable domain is KAGVTQTPRYLIKTRGQQVTLSCSPISGHRSVSWYQQTPGQGLQFLFEYFSETQRNKGNFPGRFSGRQFSNSRSEMNVSTLELGDSALYLCASSHGQNQETQYFGPGTRLLVL.

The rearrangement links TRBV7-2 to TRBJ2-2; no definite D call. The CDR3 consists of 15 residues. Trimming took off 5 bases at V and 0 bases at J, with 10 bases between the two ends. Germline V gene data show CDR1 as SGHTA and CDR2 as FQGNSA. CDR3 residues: CASSRNVPNTGELFF. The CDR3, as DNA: TGTGCCAGCAGCAGAAATGTACCGAACACCGGGGAGCTGTTTTTT.

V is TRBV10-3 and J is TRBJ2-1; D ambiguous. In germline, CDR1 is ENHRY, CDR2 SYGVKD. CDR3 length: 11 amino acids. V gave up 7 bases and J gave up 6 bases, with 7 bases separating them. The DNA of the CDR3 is TGTGCCATCACGAATAGCAATGAGCAGTTCTTC. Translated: CAITNSNEQFF.

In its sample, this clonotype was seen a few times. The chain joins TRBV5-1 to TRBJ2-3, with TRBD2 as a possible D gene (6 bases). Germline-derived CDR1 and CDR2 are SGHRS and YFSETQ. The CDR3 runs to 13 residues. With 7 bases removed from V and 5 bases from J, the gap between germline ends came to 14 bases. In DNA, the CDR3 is TGCGCCAGCGGGACGGGGGTTGAAGATACGCAGTATTTT. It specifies CASGTGVEDTQYF.

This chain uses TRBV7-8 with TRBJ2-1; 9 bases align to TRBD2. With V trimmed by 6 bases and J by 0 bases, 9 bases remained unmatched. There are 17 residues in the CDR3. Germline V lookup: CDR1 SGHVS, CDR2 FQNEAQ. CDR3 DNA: TGTGCCAGCAGAAGGGATAGCGGGAGCGGCTCCTACAATGAGCAGTTCTTC. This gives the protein CASRRDSGSGSYNEQFF.

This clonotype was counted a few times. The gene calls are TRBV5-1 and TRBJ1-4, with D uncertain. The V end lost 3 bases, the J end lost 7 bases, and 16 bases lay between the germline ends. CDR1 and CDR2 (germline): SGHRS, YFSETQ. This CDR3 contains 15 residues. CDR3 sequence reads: CASSSGRLTVEKLFF. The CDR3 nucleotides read TGCGCCAGCAGCTCCGGACGGCTGACGGTTGAAAAACTGTTTTTT.

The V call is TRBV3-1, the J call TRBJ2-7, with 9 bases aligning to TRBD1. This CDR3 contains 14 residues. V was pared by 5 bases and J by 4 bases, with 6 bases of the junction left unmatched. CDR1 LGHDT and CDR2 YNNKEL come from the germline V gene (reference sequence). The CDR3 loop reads CASSLGTGRYEQYF. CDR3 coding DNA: TGTGCCAGCAGCTTAGGGACAGGGCGGTACGAGCAGTACTTC.

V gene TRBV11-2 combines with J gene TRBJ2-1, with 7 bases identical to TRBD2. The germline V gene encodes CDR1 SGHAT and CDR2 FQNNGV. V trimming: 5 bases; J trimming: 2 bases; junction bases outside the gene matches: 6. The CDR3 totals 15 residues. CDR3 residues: CASSPSSGTYNEQFF. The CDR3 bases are TGTGCCAGCAGCCCATCTAGCGGTACCTACAATGAGCAGTTCTTC. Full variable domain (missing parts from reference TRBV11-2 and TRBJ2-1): EAGVAQSPRYKIIEKRQSVAFWCNPISGHATLYWYQQILGQGPKLLIQFQNNGVVDDSQLPKDRFSAERLKGVDSTLKIQPAKLEDSAVYLCASSPSSGTYNEQFFGPGTRLTVL.

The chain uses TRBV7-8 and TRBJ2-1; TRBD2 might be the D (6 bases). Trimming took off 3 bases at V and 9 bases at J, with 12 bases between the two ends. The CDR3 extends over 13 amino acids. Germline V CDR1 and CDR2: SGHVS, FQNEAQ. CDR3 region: CASSLELAIEQFF. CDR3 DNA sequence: TGTGCCAGCAGCTTGGAACTAGCTATTGAGCAGTTCTTC.

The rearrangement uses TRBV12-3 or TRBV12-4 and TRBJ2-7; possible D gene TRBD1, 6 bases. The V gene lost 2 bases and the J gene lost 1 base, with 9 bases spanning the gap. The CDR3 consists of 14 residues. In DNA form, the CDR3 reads TGTGCCAGCAGTTTAACAGGGTTTTCCTACGAGCAGTACTTC. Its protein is CASSLTGFSYEQYF.

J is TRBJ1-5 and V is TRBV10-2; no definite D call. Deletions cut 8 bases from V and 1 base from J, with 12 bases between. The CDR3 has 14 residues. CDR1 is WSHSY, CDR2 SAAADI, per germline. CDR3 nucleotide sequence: TGCGCCAGCGTGGGAAGGGTGAGCAATCAGCCCCAGCATTTT. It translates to CASVGRVSNQPQHF.

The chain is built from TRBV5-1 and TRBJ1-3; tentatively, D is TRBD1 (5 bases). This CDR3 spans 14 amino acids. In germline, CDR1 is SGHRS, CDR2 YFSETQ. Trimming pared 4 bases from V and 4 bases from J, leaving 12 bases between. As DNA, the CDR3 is TGCGCCAGCAGCCCGAGGGGTTCCGGAAACACCATATATTTT. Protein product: CASSPRGSGNTIYF.

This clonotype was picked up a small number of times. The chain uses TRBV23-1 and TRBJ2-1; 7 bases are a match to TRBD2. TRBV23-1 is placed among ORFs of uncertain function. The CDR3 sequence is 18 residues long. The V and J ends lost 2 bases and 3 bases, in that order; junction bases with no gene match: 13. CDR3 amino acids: CASSQQAGAPPLYNEQFF. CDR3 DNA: TGCGCCAGCAGTCAACAGGCGGGAGCTCCCCCTCTCTACAATGAGCAGTTCTTC.

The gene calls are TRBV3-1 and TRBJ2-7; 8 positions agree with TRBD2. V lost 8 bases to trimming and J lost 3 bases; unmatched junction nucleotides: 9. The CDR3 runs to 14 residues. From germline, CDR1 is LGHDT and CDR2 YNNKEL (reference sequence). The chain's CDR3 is CASGLAGLFYEQYF. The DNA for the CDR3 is TGTGCCAGCGGGCTAGCGGGTCTTTTCTACGAGCAGTACTTC.

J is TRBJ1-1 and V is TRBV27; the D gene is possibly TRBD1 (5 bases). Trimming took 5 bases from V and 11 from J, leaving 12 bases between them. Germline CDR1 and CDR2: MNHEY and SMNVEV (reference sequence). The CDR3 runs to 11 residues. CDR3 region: CASSGVRGAFF. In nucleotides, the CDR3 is TGTGCCAGCAGTGGGGTGAGGGGCGCTTTCTTT.

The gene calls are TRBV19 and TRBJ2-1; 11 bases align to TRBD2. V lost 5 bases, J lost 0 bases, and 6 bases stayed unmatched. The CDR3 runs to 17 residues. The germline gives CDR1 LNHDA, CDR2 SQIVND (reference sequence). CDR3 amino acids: CASSASSGRSSYNEQFF. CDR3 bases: TGTGCCAGTAGTGCATCTAGCGGGAGGAGCTCCTACAATGAGCAGTTCTTC. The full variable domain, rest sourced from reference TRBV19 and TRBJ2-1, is DGGITQSPKYLFRKEGQNVTLSCEQNLNHDAMYWYRQDPGQGLRLIYYSQIVNDFQKGDIAEGYSVSREKKESFPLTVTSAQKNPTAFYLCASSASSGRSSYNEQFFGPGTRLTVL.

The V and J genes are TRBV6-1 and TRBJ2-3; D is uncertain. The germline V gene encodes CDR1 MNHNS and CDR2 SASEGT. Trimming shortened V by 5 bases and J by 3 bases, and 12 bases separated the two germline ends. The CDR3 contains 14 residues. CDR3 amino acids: CASSRRVPTDTQYF. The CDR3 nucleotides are TGTGCCAGCAGTCGCCGGGTTCCAACAGATACGCAGTATTTT.

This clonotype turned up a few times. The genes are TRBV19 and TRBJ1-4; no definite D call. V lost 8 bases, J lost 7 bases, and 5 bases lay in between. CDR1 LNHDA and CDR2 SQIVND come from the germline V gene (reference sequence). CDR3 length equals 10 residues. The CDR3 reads CASGIEKLFF. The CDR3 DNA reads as TGTGCCAGTGGGATTGAAAAACTGTTTTTT.

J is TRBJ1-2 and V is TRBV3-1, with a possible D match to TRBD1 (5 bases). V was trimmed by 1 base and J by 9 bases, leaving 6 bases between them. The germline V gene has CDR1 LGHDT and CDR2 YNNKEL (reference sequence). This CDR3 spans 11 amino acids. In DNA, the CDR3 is TGTGCCAGCAGCCAAGGACAGAGCTACACCTTC. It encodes CASSQGQSYTF. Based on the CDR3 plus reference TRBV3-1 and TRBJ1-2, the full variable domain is DTAVSQTPKYLVTQMGNDKSIKCEQNLGHDTMYWYKQDSKKFLKIMFSYNNKELIINETVPNRFSPKSPDKAHLNLHINSLELGDSAVYFCASSQGQSYTFGSGTRLTVV.